Listed below are T cell receptor beta chains from one sample, sequenced in a study of beta chain features in type 1 diabetes. Data came from immunoSEQ multiplex PCR; TCRdb stores just in-frame clones and leaves some out. The sample has about 410,000 clones; roughly 13% are singletons. The source material was naive CD4+ T cells from blood. These receptors all come from a young man in good health. Each CDR3 is given with its conserved first and last residue. The D gene is left open where the match is weak. Rows give clone size only sometimes, using once, few, many, or a class for an expanded clone.

j_call,v_call,clone_size,d_call,cdr3_aa,cdr3_nt
TRBJ2-3,TRBV13,NA,NA,CASSLGVEAGRSTDTQYF,TGTGCCAGCAGCTTAGGGGTCGAGGCAGGTCGAAGCACAGATACGCAGTATTTT
TRBJ2-1,TRBV5-4,few,TRBD2,CASSSGTSGVGVEVF,TGTGCCAGCAGTTCCGGGACTAGCGGGGTCGGGGTCGAGGTCTTC
TRBJ1-2,TRBV27,NA,NA,CASSLRMDANYGYTF,TGTGCCAGCAGTCTTCGAATGGATGCTAACTATGGCTACACCTTC
TRBJ1-2,TRBV7-2,NA,NA,CASSLAHLTNYGYTF,TGTGCCAGCAGCTTAGCCCACTTGACTAACTATGGCTACACCTTC
TRBJ2-1,TRBV25-1,few,NA,CASKSINEQFF,TGTGCCAGCAAGAGTATTAATGAGCAGTTCTTC
TRBJ2-5,TRBV5-6,NA,TRBD1,CASSTGQLETQYF,TGTGCCAGCAGCACGGGACAGTTGGAGACCCAGTACTTC
TRBJ2-7,TRBV13,few,NA,CASSLAQLKAYEQYF,TGTGCCAGCAGCCTAGCCCAGTTAAAAGCCTACGAGCAGTACTTC
TRBJ2-1,TRBV15,few,TRBD2,CATSRDSLAGGEQFF,TGTGCCACCAGCAGAGATTCGCTAGCGGGAGGTGAGCAGTTCTTC
TRBJ1-2,TRBV30,few,NA,CAWGEVYGYTF,TGTGCCTGGGGGGAAGTCTATGGCTACACCTTC
TRBJ2-2,TRBV14,few,NA,CASSSRQAGELFF,TGTGCCAGCAGCTCCCGACAGGCCGGGGAGCTGTTTTTT
TRBJ1-3,TRBV12-5,NA,NA,CASEPGGRGGISGNTIYF,TGTGCTAGTGAACCTGGGGGCAGGGGCGGCATCTCTGGAAACACCATATATTTT
TRBJ2-1,TRBV4-3,NA,TRBD2,CASSQERLAGGRDEQFF,TGCGCCAGCAGCCAAGAACGTCTAGCGGGAGGGAGAGATGAGCAGTTCTTC
TRBJ2-1,TRBV5-1,NA,TRBD2,CASSLGPSGRVDEQFF,TGCGCCAGCAGCTTGGGGCCTAGCGGGAGGGTAGATGAGCAGTTCTTC
TRBJ1-1,TRBV7-9,few,NA,CASSVDSGAFF,TGTGCCAGCAGCGTCGACAGTGGAGCTTTCTTT
TRBJ2-5,TRBV9,NA,NA,CASSTGRRGGQETQYF,TGTGCCAGCAGCACAGGAAGGAGAGGCGGACAAGAGACCCAGTACTTC
TRBJ2-5,TRBV15,NA,TRBD2,CATSRGASGQETQYF,TGTGCCACCAGCAGAGGGGCTAGCGGCCAAGAGACCCAGTACTTC
TRBJ2-3,TRBV5-1,NA,NA,CASSLWGEIDTQYF,TGCGCCAGCAGCTTATGGGGTGAGATAGATACGCAGTATTTT
TRBJ1-1,TRBV11-2,NA,NA,CASSLVRGIAEAFF,TGTGCCAGCAGCTTAGTCAGAGGGATCGCTGAAGCTTTCTTT
TRBJ1-2,TRBV30,few,NA,CAWSVLPNYGYTF,TGTGCCTGGAGTGTACTTCCTAACTATGGCTACACCTTC
TRBJ2-2,TRBV29-1,few,TRBD2,CSPSRASGRELFF,TGCAGCCCCTCCAGGGCTAGCGGGAGGGAGCTGTTTTTT
TRBJ2-5,TRBV4-3,few,NA,CASSQGRFAEETQYF,TGCGCCAGCAGCCAAGGCCGGTTTGCTGAAGAGACCCAGTACTTC
TRBJ2-2,TRBV19,few,NA,CASSISGATVGELFF,TGTGCCAGTAGTATAAGTGGGGCGACAGTCGGGGAGCTGTTTTTT
TRBJ2-3,TRBV7-8,NA,NA,CASSLALWVGRDTQYF,TGTGCCAGCAGCTTAGCGCTCTGGGTGGGTAGAGATACGCAGTATTTT
TRBJ2-2,TRBV30,NA,NA,CAWSNGPNTGELFF,TGTGCCTGGAGTAATGGTCCCAACACCGGGGAGCTGTTTTTT
TRBJ2-5,TRBV11-3,NA,TRBD2,CASSKGTSGDTETQYF,TGTGCCAGCAGCAAAGGCACTAGCGGGGATACAGAGACCCAGTACTTC
TRBJ2-3,TRBV2,NA,NA,CATHMSKRTTDTQYF,TGTGCCACCCACATGTCCAAGCGGACCACAGATACGCAGTATTTT
TRBJ1-5,TRBV30,NA,NA,CAWSVGRQPQHF,TGTGCCTGGAGTGTAGGCCGACAGCCCCAGCATTTT
TRBJ2-5,TRBV11-2,once,NA,CASSSRGSTKTQYF,TGTGCCAGCAGCTCGCGGGGAAGCACGAAGACCCAGTACTTC
TRBJ2-5,TRBV12-5,NA,NA,CASGLVVETQYF,TGTGCTAGTGGTTTGGTAGTCGAGACCCAGTACTTC
TRBJ1-6,TRBV25-1,few,TRBD1,CASSVTGTGSSPLHF,TGTGCCAGCAGTGTGACCGGGACAGGGAGTTCACCCCTCCACTTT
TRBJ1-1,TRBV10-2,NA,NA,CASTGGTEAFF,TGCGCCAGCACTGGAGGAACTGAAGCTTTCTTT
TRBJ1-5,TRBV7-6,NA,NA,CASSSTRGPNQPQHF,TGTGCCAGCAGCTCTACGCGGGGGCCCAATCAGCCCCAGCATTTT
TRBJ1-6,TRBV6-1,NA,NA,CASSETLRRRGKPLHF,TGTGCCAGCAGTGAAACTTTGAGGCGGAGGGGAAAGCCCCTCCACTTT
TRBJ2-1,TRBV9,NA,TRBD1,CASSGSGQTYNEQFF,TGTGCCAGCAGTGGCTCGGGACAGACCTACAATGAGCAGTTCTTC
TRBJ2-3,TRBV30,NA,NA,CAWSVLGLGTDTQYF,TGTGCCTGGAGTGTACTAGGACTCGGGACAGATACGCAGTATTTT
TRBJ2-7,TRBV7-2,NA,NA,CASSPRLGFEQYF,TGTGCCAGCAGCCCCCGTCTCGGGTTCGAGCAGTACTTC
TRBJ1-1,TRBV13,NA,NA,CASSSNRRALMGNTEAFF,TGTGCCAGCAGCTCAAACCGCCGGGCCCTCATGGGGAACACTGAAGCTTTCTTT
TRBJ1-1,TRBV2,NA,NA,CASSQLEAFF,TGTGCCAGCAGTCAACTTGAAGCTTTCTTT
TRBJ1-2,TRBV2,NA,NA,CASREGIYGYTF,TGTGCCAGCAGGGAGGGAATATATGGCTACACCTTC
TRBJ2-1,TRBV18,few,NA,CASSPTTQPYNEQFF,TGTGCCAGCTCACCTACCACCCAGCCCTACAATGAGCAGTTCTTC